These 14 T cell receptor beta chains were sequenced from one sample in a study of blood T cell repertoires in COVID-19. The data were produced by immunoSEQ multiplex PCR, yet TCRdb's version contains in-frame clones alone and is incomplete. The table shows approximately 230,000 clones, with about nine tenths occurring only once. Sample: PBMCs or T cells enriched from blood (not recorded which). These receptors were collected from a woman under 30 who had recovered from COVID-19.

CDR3: CASSTEGFYYGYTF. The CDR3 nucleotides read TGTGCCAGCAGCACGGAGGGGTTCTACTATGGCTACACCTTC. The chain joins TRBV5-4 to TRBJ1-2, with a possible D match to TRBD1 (5 bases). Trimming stripped 4 bases from V and 3 bases from J, with 13 bases between. This CDR3 contains 14 residues. CDR1 and CDR2 (germline): SGHNT, YYREEE (reference sequence).

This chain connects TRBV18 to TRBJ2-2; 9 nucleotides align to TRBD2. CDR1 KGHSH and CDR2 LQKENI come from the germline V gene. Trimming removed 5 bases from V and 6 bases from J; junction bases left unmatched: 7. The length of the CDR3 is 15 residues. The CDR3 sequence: CASSSREGASGELFF. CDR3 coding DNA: TGTGCCAGCTCATCGCGGGAGGGGGCATCCGGGGAGCTGTTTTTT.

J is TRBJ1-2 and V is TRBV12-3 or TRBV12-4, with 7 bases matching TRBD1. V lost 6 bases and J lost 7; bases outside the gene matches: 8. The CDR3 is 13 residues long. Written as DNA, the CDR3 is TGTGCCAGCAGAACCTCCCGGGACAGTGGCTACACCTTC. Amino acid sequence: CASRTSRDSGYTF.

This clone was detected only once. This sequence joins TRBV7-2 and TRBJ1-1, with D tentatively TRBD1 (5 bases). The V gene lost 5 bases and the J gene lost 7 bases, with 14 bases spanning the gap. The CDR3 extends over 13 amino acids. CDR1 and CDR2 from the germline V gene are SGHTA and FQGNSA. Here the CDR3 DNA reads TGTGCCAGCAGCAACCAACAGGAGGGTGAAGCTTTCTTT. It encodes CASSNQQEGEAFF.

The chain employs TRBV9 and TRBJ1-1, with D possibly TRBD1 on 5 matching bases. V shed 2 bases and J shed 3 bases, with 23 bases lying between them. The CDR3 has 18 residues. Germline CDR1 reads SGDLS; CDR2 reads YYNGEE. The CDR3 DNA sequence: TGTGCCAGCAGCGTCTACCCTGGGGGGACGGAGCGGGACACTGAAGCTTTCTTT. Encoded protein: CASSVYPGGTERDTEAFF.

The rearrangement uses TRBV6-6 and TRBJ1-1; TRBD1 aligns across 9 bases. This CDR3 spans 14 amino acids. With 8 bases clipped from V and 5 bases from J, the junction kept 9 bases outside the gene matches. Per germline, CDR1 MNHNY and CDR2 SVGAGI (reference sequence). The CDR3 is CASPPGQGITEAFF. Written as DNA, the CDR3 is TGTGCCAGCCCACCGGGACAGGGAATAACTGAAGCTTTCTTT.

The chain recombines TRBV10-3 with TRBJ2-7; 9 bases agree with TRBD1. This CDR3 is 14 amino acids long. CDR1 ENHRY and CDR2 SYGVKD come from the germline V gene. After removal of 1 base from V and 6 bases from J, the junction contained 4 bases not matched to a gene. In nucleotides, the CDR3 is TGTGCCATCAGTGAGTTCCGGGACAGGGTCGAGCAGTACTTC. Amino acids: CAISEFRDRVEQYF.

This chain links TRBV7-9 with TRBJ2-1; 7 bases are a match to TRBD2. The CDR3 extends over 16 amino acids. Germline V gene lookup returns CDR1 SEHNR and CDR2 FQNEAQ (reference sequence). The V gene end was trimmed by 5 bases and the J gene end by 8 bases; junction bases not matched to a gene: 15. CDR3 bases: TGTGCCAGCAGCCCGCCCCCCCGGACTAGAGGGGATGAGCAGTTCTTC. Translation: CASSPPPRTRGDEQFF.

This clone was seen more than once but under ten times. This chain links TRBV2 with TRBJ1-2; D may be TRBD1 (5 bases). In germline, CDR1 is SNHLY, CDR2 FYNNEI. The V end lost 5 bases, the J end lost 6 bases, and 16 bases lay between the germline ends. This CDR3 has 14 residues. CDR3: CASSRTGREDGYTF. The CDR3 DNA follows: TGTGCCAGCAGTCGTACGGGCAGGGAGGATGGCTACACCTTC.

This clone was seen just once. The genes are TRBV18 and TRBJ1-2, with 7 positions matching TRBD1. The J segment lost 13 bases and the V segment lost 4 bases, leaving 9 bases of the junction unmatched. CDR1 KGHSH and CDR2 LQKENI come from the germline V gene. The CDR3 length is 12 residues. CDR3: CASSQLGTESTF. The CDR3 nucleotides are TGTGCCAGCTCACAGCTTGGGACAGAGAGCACCTTC.

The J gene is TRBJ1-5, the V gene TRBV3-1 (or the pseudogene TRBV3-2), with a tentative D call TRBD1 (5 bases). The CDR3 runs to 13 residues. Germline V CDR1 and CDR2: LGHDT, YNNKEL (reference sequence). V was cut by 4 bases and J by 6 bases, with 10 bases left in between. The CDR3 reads CASSRGGSQPQHF. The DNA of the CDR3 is TGTGCCAGCAGCCGGGGGGGGTCTCAGCCCCAGCATTTT.

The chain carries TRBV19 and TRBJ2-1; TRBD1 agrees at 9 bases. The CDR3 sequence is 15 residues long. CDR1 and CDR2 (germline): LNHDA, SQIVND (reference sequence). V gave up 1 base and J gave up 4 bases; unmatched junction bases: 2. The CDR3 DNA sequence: TGTGCCAGTAGTATAGTCGGACAGGGGTACAATGAGCAGTTCTTC. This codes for CASSIVGQGYNEQFF.

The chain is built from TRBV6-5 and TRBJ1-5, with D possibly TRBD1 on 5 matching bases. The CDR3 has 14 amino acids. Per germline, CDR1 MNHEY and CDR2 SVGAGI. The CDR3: CASASGNPPQPQHF. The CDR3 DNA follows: TGTGCAAGCGCGTCAGGGAATCCTCCTCAGCCCCAGCATTTT.

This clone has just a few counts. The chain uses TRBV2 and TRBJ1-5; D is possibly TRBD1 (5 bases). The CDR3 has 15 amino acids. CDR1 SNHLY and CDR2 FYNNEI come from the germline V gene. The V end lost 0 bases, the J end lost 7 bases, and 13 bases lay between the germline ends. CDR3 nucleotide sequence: TGTGCCAGCAGTGAAGCCCAGTGGGGGGGGCAGCCCCAGCATTTT. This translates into CASSEAQWGGQPQHF.